The rows below give T cell receptor beta chains drawn from one sample of a study of siplizumab effects on memory and regulatory T cells. Libraries were prepared by immunoSEQ multiplex PCR; TCRdb keeps only in-frame clonotypes and omits some of them. The sample carries 50,000 or so clones, under 98% recorded once. The sample taken for sequencing was naive CD4+ T cells sorted from blood. Every receptor here comes from a human donor in good health. Both conserved end residues are part of each CDR3. A D gene is named only where the DNA matches it firmly. A clone size is listed for some rows: how often the clone was seen (once, few, many), or a class if it is expanded.

CDR3 length: 11; J gene: TRBJ1-4; clone size: NA; V gene: TRBV20-1; D gene: NA; CDR3 DNA: TGCAGTGGTACCCTGGGTGAAAAACTGTTTTTT; CDR3 protein: CSGTLGEKLFF
CDR3 length: 13; J gene: TRBJ1-4; clone size: NA; V gene: TRBV29-1; D gene: TRBD1; CDR3 DNA: TGCAGCGTCTCCGGGACAGGAGATGAAAAACTGTTTTTT; CDR3 protein: CSVSGTGDEKLFF
CDR3 length: 14; J gene: TRBJ2-5; clone size: NA; V gene: TRBV6-6; D gene: TRBD2; CDR3 DNA: TGTGCCAGCAGTTATAGCGGGAGAGGGGAGACCCAGTACTTC; CDR3 protein: CASSYSGRGETQYF
CDR3 length: 19; J gene: TRBJ2-1; clone size: NA; V gene: TRBV4-2; D gene: TRBD2; CDR3 DNA: TGTGCCAGCAGCCAACTACTAGCGGGAGGAGTTTCAAGGAAGAATGAGCAGTTCTTC; CDR3 protein: CASSQLLAGGVSRKNEQFF
CDR3 length: 13; J gene: TRBJ2-3; clone size: NA; V gene: TRBV15; D gene: NA; CDR3 DNA: TGTGCCACCAGCACTAGCGGCACAGATACGCAGTATTTT; CDR3 protein: CATSTSGTDTQYF
CDR3 length: 16; J gene: TRBJ1-1; clone size: NA; V gene: TRBV6-5; D gene: NA; CDR3 DNA: TGTGCCAGCAGTTACTCGAGAAGGTACTCGAACACTGAAGCTTTCTTT; CDR3 protein: CASSYSRRYSNTEAFF
CDR3 length: 12; J gene: TRBJ2-3; clone size: NA; V gene: TRBV10-2; D gene: NA; CDR3 DNA: TGCGCCAGCAGTGAGTTTACAGATACGCAGTATTTT; CDR3 protein: CASSEFTDTQYF
CDR3 length: 12; J gene: TRBJ1-5; clone size: NA; V gene: TRBV19; D gene: TRBD1; CDR3 DNA: TGTGCCAGTAGGAGGGGACAGCAGCCCCAGCATTTT; CDR3 protein: CASRRGQQPQHF
CDR3 length: 15; J gene: TRBJ2-1; clone size: NA; V gene: TRBV7-2; D gene: NA; CDR3 DNA: TGTGCCAGCAGCTTAGGGCACAGAACCTACAATGAGCAGTTCTTC; CDR3 protein: CASSLGHRTYNEQFF
CDR3 length: 13; J gene: TRBJ1-5; clone size: NA; V gene: TRBV28; D gene: NA; CDR3 DNA: TGTGCCAGCAGTTTATTGACAAATCAGCCCCAGCATTTT; CDR3 protein: CASSLLTNQPQHF
CDR3 length: 13; J gene: TRBJ1-2; clone size: NA; V gene: TRBV5-6; D gene: NA; CDR3 DNA: TGTGCCAGCAGCTTGACAGCCGTATATGGCTACACCTTC; CDR3 protein: CASSLTAVYGYTF
CDR3 length: 16; J gene: TRBJ2-5; clone size: NA; V gene: TRBV28; D gene: NA; CDR3 DNA: TGTGCCAGCAGTTACTTCGCGGGGCCCCGGGGAGAGACCCAGTACTTC; CDR3 protein: CASSYFAGPRGETQYF
CDR3 length: 14; J gene: TRBJ1-1; clone size: NA; V gene: TRBV27; D gene: TRBD1; CDR3 DNA: TGTGCCAGCAGTTTCACAGGGGGGTCTGCTGAAGCTTTCTTT; CDR3 protein: CASSFTGGSAEAFF
CDR3 length: 14; J gene: TRBJ2-3; clone size: NA; V gene: TRBV27; D gene: NA; CDR3 DNA: TGTGCCAGCAGTTATGGCGAGGTTTGGGATACGCAGTATTTT; CDR3 protein: CASSYGEVWDTQYF
CDR3 length: 13; J gene: TRBJ1-5; clone size: NA; V gene: TRBV28; D gene: NA; CDR3 DNA: TGTGCCAGCAGTCGACAGAGCAATCAGCCCCAGCATTTT; CDR3 protein: CASSRQSNQPQHF
CDR3 length: 14; J gene: TRBJ2-7; clone size: NA; V gene: TRBV2; D gene: NA; CDR3 DNA: TGTGCCAGCATCCAAGGGAGAAGCTCCTACGAGCAGTACTTC; CDR3 protein: CASIQGRSSYEQYF
CDR3 length: 16; J gene: TRBJ2-5; clone size: once; V gene: TRBV18; D gene: TRBD1; CDR3 DNA: TGTGCCAGCTCACCATTCGGACAGGGTGGGAAAGAGACCCAGTACTTC; CDR3 protein: CASSPFGQGGKETQYF
CDR3 length: 17; J gene: TRBJ2-2; clone size: once; V gene: TRBV5-4; D gene: TRBD1; CDR3 DNA: TGTGCCAGCAGCTCACAACTACGACAGGGTCGTACCGGGGAGCTGTTTTTT; CDR3 protein: CASSSQLRQGRTGELFF
CDR3 length: 14; J gene: TRBJ2-5; clone size: NA; V gene: TRBV5-6; D gene: TRBD1; CDR3 DNA: TGTGCCAGCAGCACCAAGACAGGGGTCGTCACCCAGTACTTC; CDR3 protein: CASSTKTGVVTQYF
CDR3 length: 15; J gene: TRBJ2-5; clone size: NA; V gene: TRBV10-3; D gene: TRBD1; CDR3 DNA: TGTGCCATCAGTGAGTCGAGGGGGCCTGGGGAGACCCAGTACTTC; CDR3 protein: CAISESRGPGETQYF
CDR3 length: 15; J gene: TRBJ2-1; clone size: NA; V gene: TRBV2; D gene: TRBD2; CDR3 DNA: TGTGCCAGCAGCAAACTAGCGGGAGCGGGTAATGAGCAGTTCTTC; CDR3 protein: CASSKLAGAGNEQFF
CDR3 length: 13; J gene: TRBJ2-7; clone size: NA; V gene: TRBV21-1; D gene: NA; CDR3 DNA: TGTGCCAGCAGCAAAGCATCTACCTACGAGCAGTACTTC; CDR3 protein: CASSKASTYEQYF
CDR3 length: 15; J gene: TRBJ2-3; clone size: NA; V gene: TRBV5-1; D gene: NA; CDR3 DNA: TGCGCCAGCAGCTTGGTTGCAGCTAGCACAGATACGCAGTATTTT; CDR3 protein: CASSLVAASTDTQYF
CDR3 length: 12; J gene: TRBJ2-2; clone size: NA; V gene: TRBV19; D gene: NA; CDR3 DNA: TGTGCCAGTAGTATGCACACCGGGGAGCTGTTTTTT; CDR3 protein: CASSMHTGELFF
CDR3 length: 15; J gene: TRBJ2-1; clone size: NA; V gene: TRBV18; D gene: NA; CDR3 DNA: TGTGCCAGCTCACCACCAGTCTCCCAGGGTGAGGGGCAGTTCTTC; CDR3 protein: CASSPPVSQGEGQFF
CDR3 length: 15; J gene: TRBJ2-3; clone size: NA; V gene: TRBV28; D gene: TRBD2; CDR3 DNA: TGTGCCATCCAGTTTCTGGGCGGGGGGGTAGATACGCAGTATTTT; CDR3 protein: CAIQFLGGGVDTQYF
CDR3 length: 14; J gene: TRBJ2-5; clone size: once; V gene: TRBV28; D gene: NA; CDR3 DNA: TGTGCCAGCAGTTTATCGGGATCTCAAGAGACCCAGTACTTC; CDR3 protein: CASSLSGSQETQYF
CDR3 length: 13; J gene: TRBJ2-7; clone size: NA; V gene: TRBV27; D gene: TRBD1; CDR3 DNA: TGTGCCAGCACCGGGACAGTTGTGTACGAGCAGTACTTC; CDR3 protein: CASTGTVVYEQYF
CDR3 length: 13; J gene: TRBJ2-5; clone size: NA; V gene: TRBV7-6; D gene: NA; CDR3 DNA: TGTGCCAGCAGCTTAGCCGCGGATCGGGCCCAGTACTTC; CDR3 protein: CASSLAADRAQYF
CDR3 length: 14; J gene: TRBJ2-7; clone size: NA; V gene: TRBV7-8; D gene: NA; CDR3 DNA: TGTGCCAGCAGCTTAGCGAACATCGCCTACGAGCAGTACTTC; CDR3 protein: CASSLANIAYEQYF
CDR3 length: 18; J gene: TRBJ2-2; clone size: NA; V gene: TRBV29-1; D gene: NA; CDR3 DNA: TGCAGCGTTGAAGAACGTTTAGTGGTCGCCGCCAACACCGGGGAGCTGTTTTTT; CDR3 protein: CSVEERLVVAANTGELFF
CDR3 length: 11; J gene: TRBJ2-5; clone size: once; V gene: TRBV18; D gene: NA; CDR3 DNA: TGTGCCAGCTCACCAAGAGAGACCCAGTACTTC; CDR3 protein: CASSPRETQYF
CDR3 length: 13; J gene: TRBJ2-2; clone size: NA; V gene: TRBV29-1; D gene: NA; CDR3 DNA: TGCAGCGTTCAGCCAGGGTACACCGGGGAGCTGTTTTTT; CDR3 protein: CSVQPGYTGELFF
CDR3 length: 14; J gene: TRBJ1-5; clone size: NA; V gene: TRBV4-2; D gene: NA; CDR3 DNA: TGTGCCAGCAGCCAAGAGACGGATGATCAGCCCCAGCATTTT; CDR3 protein: CASSQETDDQPQHF
CDR3 length: 22; J gene: TRBJ2-3; clone size: once; V gene: TRBV21-1; D gene: NA; CDR3 DNA: TGTGCCAGCAGCAAAGCCCCACCGGACAGGGGGCCGTGGGAGTGGGGCACAGATACGCAGTATTTT; CDR3 protein: CASSKAPPDRGPWEWGTDTQYF
CDR3 length: 15; J gene: TRBJ1-3; clone size: NA; V gene: TRBV19; D gene: NA; CDR3 DNA: TGTGCCAGTAGCCATGGAGGGGTAAGAGGAAACACCATATATTTT; CDR3 protein: CASSHGGVRGNTIYF
CDR3 length: 15; J gene: TRBJ1-5; clone size: NA; V gene: TRBV7-8; D gene: TRBD1; CDR3 DNA: TGTGCCAGCAGCCGGGACAGGCTTAGCAATCAGCCCCAGCATTTT; CDR3 protein: CASSRDRLSNQPQHF
CDR3 length: 14; J gene: TRBJ2-2; clone size: NA; V gene: TRBV25-1; D gene: NA; CDR3 DNA: TGTGCCAGCTCCGGGAGGGGGCACACCGGGGAGCTGTTTTTT; CDR3 protein: CASSGRGHTGELFF
CDR3 length: 15; J gene: TRBJ1-2; clone size: NA; V gene: TRBV2; D gene: TRBD1; CDR3 DNA: TGTGCCAGCAGCTTTGACAGGGGAGCTAACTATGGCTACACCTTC; CDR3 protein: CASSFDRGANYGYTF
CDR3 length: 14; J gene: TRBJ2-1; clone size: NA; V gene: TRBV9; D gene: TRBD2; CDR3 DNA: TGTGCCAGCAGCGTGCTAGCGGGGGGTAATGAGCAGTTCTTC; CDR3 protein: CASSVLAGGNEQFF
CDR3 length: 14; J gene: TRBJ1-1; clone size: NA; V gene: TRBV6-5; D gene: NA; CDR3 DNA: TGTGCCAGCAGTCGAAGTTTGGTGAGGGCTGAAGCTTTCTTT; CDR3 protein: CASSRSLVRAEAFF
CDR3 length: 15; J gene: TRBJ2-1; clone size: NA; V gene: TRBV11-3; D gene: TRBD1; CDR3 DNA: TGTGCCAGCAGCTTACGGGACAGATCCTACAATGAGCAGTTCTTC; CDR3 protein: CASSLRDRSYNEQFF
CDR3 length: 18; J gene: TRBJ2-6; clone size: NA; V gene: TRBV5-1; D gene: TRBD2; CDR3 DNA: TGCGCCAGCAGCTTGGAGTTAGCGGGGGTCTCTGGGGCCAACGTCCTGACTTTC; CDR3 protein: CASSLELAGVSGANVLTF
CDR3 length: 12; J gene: TRBJ2-5; clone size: once; V gene: TRBV30; D gene: NA; CDR3 DNA: TGTGCCTGGAGTGAGAAGCAAGAGACCCAGTACTTC; CDR3 protein: CAWSEKQETQYF
CDR3 length: 11; J gene: TRBJ1-3; clone size: NA; V gene: TRBV20-1; D gene: NA; CDR3 DNA: TGCAGTGCTAGATCCCAGGGTTCCATATATTTT; CDR3 protein: CSARSQGSIYF